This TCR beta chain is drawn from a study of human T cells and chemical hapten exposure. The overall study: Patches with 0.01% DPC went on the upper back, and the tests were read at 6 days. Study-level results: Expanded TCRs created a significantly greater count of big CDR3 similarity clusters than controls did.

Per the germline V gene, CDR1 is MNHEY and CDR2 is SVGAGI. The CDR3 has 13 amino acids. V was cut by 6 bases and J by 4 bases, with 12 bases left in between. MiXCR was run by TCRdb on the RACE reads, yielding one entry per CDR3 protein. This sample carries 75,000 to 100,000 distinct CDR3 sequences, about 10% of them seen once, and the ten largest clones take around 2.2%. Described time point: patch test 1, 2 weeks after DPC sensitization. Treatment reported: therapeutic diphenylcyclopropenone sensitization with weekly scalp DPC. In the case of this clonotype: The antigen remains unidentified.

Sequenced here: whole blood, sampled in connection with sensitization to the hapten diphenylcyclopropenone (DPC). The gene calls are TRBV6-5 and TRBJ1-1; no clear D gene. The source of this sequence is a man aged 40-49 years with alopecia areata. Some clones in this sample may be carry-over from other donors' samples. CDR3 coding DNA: TGTGCCAGCAGCCGGGCTCGGGCCACTGAAGCTTTCTTT. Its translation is CASSRARATEAFF.